Detailed here is one TCR beta chain. Authors' data handling: Estimates of nucleated cell counts were drawn from the amplification of reference gene primers. The assay was immunoSEQ multiplex PCR, and TCRdb's table has in-frame clones only and misses some. Clonal size and the V and J genes are those of that table, whereas D and trimming came from the DNA. The sample includes fewer than 200,000 clones, around four fifths seen only once; the top ten take approximately 8.1%. The sample comes from a study of blood T cell repertoires in COVID-19. Overall study context: The analysed material was cDNA or gDNA that came from T cells, B-cell-depleted T cells, or PBMCs.

The CDR3 covers 13 residues. Trimming removed 4 bases at V and 2 bases at J, with 9 bases between. Germline-derived CDR1 and CDR2 are SGDLS and YYNGEE. Sequencing input: peripheral blood. The receptor was isolated from a woman older than 75 with COVID-19, enrolled during active disease. The chain uses TRBV9 and TRBJ2-5; D might be TRBD1 (6 bases). In nucleotides, the CDR3 is TGTGCCAGCAGCCGCAGGGGTCAAGAGACCCAGTACTTC. Its translation is CASSRRGQETQYF. Filled out from reference TRBV9 and TRBJ2-5, the complete variable domain reads DSGVTQTPKHLITATGQRVTLRCSPRSGDLSVYWYQQSLDQGLQFLIQYYNGEERAKGNILERFSAQQFPDLHSELNLSSLELGDSALYFCASSRRGQETQYFGPGTRLLVL.